Below are 16 T cell receptor beta chains sequenced from a single sample in a study of cytomegalovirus exposure and HLA in healthy donors. 60 Vbeta and 13 Jbeta primers were used in PCR. Libraries were prepared by immunoSEQ multiplex PCR; TCRdb keeps only in-frame clonotypes and omits some of them. The sample lists about 110,000 clones, approximately 79% occurring once. Sequences were obtained from PBMCs. The source of these receptors is a woman aged 40-49 years in good health and CMV-seropositive.

This clone has more than one count but fewer than ten. The J gene is TRBJ1-1, the V gene TRBV9, with unresolved D. The germline gives CDR1 SGDLS, CDR2 YYNGEE. V lost 1 base to trimming and J lost 4 bases, with 14 bases between them. The CDR3 is 15 residues long. The CDR3 nucleotides are TGTGCCAGCAGCGTATCCTCCGGGGAGGGCACTGAAGCTTTCTTT. It specifies CASSVSSGEGTEAFF.

This clone was seen more than once but under ten times. This CDR3 reads CASSPDRTATNEKLFF. CDR3 nucleotides: TGTGCCAGCAGCCCGGACAGGACTGCAACTAATGAAAAACTGTTTTTT. The chain is built from TRBV4-2 and TRBJ1-4, with TRBD1 matching over 7 bases. Germline loops: CDR1 LGHNA, CDR2 YNFKEQ. There are 16 residues in the CDR3. V lost 4 bases and J lost 0; bases outside the gene matches: 5.

In DNA, the CDR3 is TGCAGCGTTGATCTTCTGGGTCGGAGGTACAATGAGCAGTTCTTC. This codes for CSVDLLGRRYNEQFF. The V gene is TRBV29-1, the J gene TRBJ2-1; possibly TRBD2 for D (5 bases). The V gene's germline CDR1 is SQVTM and CDR2 ANQGSEA. V lost 3 bases, J lost 4 bases, and 16 bases lay in between. This CDR3 is 15 amino acids long.

The chain carries TRBV7-3 and TRBJ2-6; D call uncertain. The CDR3 sequence is 15 residues long. The V gene's germline CDR1 is SGHTA and CDR2 FQGTGA. Trimming cost V 4 bases and J 1 base, with 8 bases left between them. The CDR3 sequence is CASSSTESGANVLTF. CDR3 coding DNA: TGTGCCAGCAGCTCCACAGAGTCTGGGGCCAACGTCCTGACTTTC.

This clone showed up just once. The rearrangement joins TRBV5-1 to TRBJ2-5; D is unclear. Germline-derived CDR1 and CDR2 are SGHRS and YFSETQ. Deletions cut 0 bases from V and 5 bases from J, with 11 bases between. The CDR3 is made up of 14 amino acids. This CDR3 is CASSLGLPPETQYF. CDR3 in DNA: TGCGCCAGCAGCTTGGGGCTTCCCCCCGAGACCCAGTACTTC.

The CDR3 DNA is TGTGCCACCCAACTAGCGGGGGGCCCCAAAAACATTCAGTACTTC. Amino acid sequence: CATQLAGGPKNIQYF. The gene calls are TRBV5-4 and TRBJ2-4; TRBD2 aligns across 12 bases. This CDR3 is built from 15 residues. V lost 9 bases to trimming and J lost 2 bases; unmatched junction nucleotides: 6. Germline CDR1 reads SGHNT; CDR2 reads YYREEE (reference sequence).

This chain uses TRBV7-9 with TRBJ1-1; tentatively, D is TRBD1 (6 bases). Trimming cost V 4 bases and J 4 bases, with 16 bases left between them. The CDR3 contains 15 residues. Germline CDR1 SEHNR, CDR2 FQNEAQ (reference sequence). The CDR3 DNA is TGTGCCAGCAGCTCCCAGGCAGGGGCGGGCACTGAAGCTTTCTTT. It specifies CASSSQAGAGTEAFF.

The chain has TRBV5-1 and TRBJ1-5; D gene ambiguous. V dropped 0 bases and J dropped 1 base, with 8 bases sitting between them. CDR3 size: 15 residues. Germline V gives CDR1 SGHRS, CDR2 YFSETQ. The DNA for the CDR3 is TGCGCCAGCAGCTTGGCCGGCGGCAGCAATCAGCCCCAGCATTTT. It specifies CASSLAGGSNQPQHF.

The chain links TRBV5-1 to TRBJ1-1, with 8 bases matching TRBD1. Germline V CDR1 and CDR2: SGHRS, YFSETQ. The CDR3 has 14 residues. J gave up 5 bases and V 4 bases, and 7 bases lay outside the gene matches. Here the CDR3 reads CASSPDREGTEAFF. The CDR3 DNA is TGCGCCAGCAGCCCGGACAGGGAGGGGACTGAAGCTTTCTTT.

This clone was picked up a small number of times. The gene calls are TRBV11-2 and TRBJ1-1; possibly TRBD1 for D (5 bases). The V and J ends lost 1 base and 1 base respectively, with 7 bases between them. The CDR3 sequence is 14 residues long. Germline V gene lookup returns CDR1 SGHAT and CDR2 FQNNGV. The CDR3 loop reads CASSLGQGNTEAFF. As DNA, the CDR3 is TGTGCCAGCAGCTTAGGGCAGGGGAACACTGAAGCTTTCTTT.

V and J are TRBV6-5 and TRBJ1-2; possibly TRBD1 for D (5 bases). The CDR3 extends over 15 amino acids. The V gene lost 6 bases and the J gene lost 0 bases, with 14 bases spanning the gap. CDR1 is MNHEY and CDR2 is SVGAGI in the germline V gene. The CDR3, as DNA: TGTGCCAGCAGAGCCACGACAGCCTCTAACTATGGCTACACCTTC. Protein product: CASRATTASNYGYTF.

This clone was seen only once. The CDR3 DNA reads as TGTGCCTGGGGGACTTCGACGGGTTACGTCCGCGCTTTCTTT. Amino acids: CAWGTSTGYVRAFF. The genes are TRBV30 and TRBJ1-1; D is perhaps TRBD1 (5 bases). Germline V gives CDR1 GTSNPN, CDR2 SVGIG (reference sequence). The CDR3 has 14 amino acids. Trimming stripped 5 bases from V and 11 bases from J, with 24 bases between.

The V gene is TRBV6-1, the J gene TRBJ2-7, with 8 bases lining up with TRBD2. In germline, CDR1 is MNHNS, CDR2 SASEGT. V lost 2 bases to trimming and J lost 1 base; unmatched junction nucleotides: 4. The CDR3 is 15 amino acids. The CDR3 coding sequence is TGTGCCAGCAGTGAAACAGCGGGAGAGTCCTACGAGCAGTACTTC. Amino acids: CASSETAGESYEQYF.

The genes are TRBV5-1 and TRBJ1-1; 10 bases line up with TRBD1. V dropped 4 bases and J dropped 6; count of bases not matched to a gene: 6. CDR3 size: 14 residues. Germline V gene data show CDR1 as SGHRS and CDR2 as YFSETQ. The CDR3 bases are TGCGCCAGCAGCGTCGGGACAGGGGTGTCTGAAGCTTTCTTT. This translates into CASSVGTGVSEAFF. Full variable domain (outside the CDR3, taken from reference TRBV5-1 and TRBJ1-1): KAGVTQTPRYLIKTRGQQVTLSCSPISGHRSVSWYQQTPGQGLQFLFEYFSETQRNKGNFPGRFSGRQFSNSRSEMNVSTLELGDSALYLCASSVGTGVSEAFFGQGTRLTVV.

This clone was seen more than once but under ten times. The CDR3 spells CASSPSILAGTGELFF. For the CDR3, the DNA is TGCGCCAGCAGCCCGTCCATCCTAGCGGGCACCGGGGAGCTGTTTTTT. The chain has TRBV5-1 and TRBJ2-2; 8 bases are shared with TRBD2. The CDR3 loop spans 16 amino acids. The germline V gene encodes CDR1 SGHRS and CDR2 YFSETQ. V shed 4 bases and J 4 bases; nucleotides not matched to a gene: 9.

This chain connects TRBV11-2 to TRBJ2-5; a possible D gene is TRBD1 (5 bases). The V end lost 1 base, the J end lost 1 base, and 13 bases lay between the germline ends. This CDR3 has 16 amino acids. CDR1 is SGHAT and CDR2 is FQNNGV in the germline V gene. The CDR3 spells CASSLVLWGVQETQYF. The CDR3 bases are TGTGCCAGCAGCTTAGTATTGTGGGGCGTCCAAGAGACCCAGTACTTC.